The present T cell receptor beta chain was sequenced within a study of shared clonotypes between healthy human individuals. Whole-study findings and limits: Since donors were few, the genetic and exposure-history diversity represented was limited. Deeper or shallower sequencing was expected to change how clonotypes are shared among donors.

With regard to this clone: Its specificity is not known.

Germline CDR1 SNHLY, CDR2 FYNNEI. This CDR3 has 14 residues. There were no recent acute infections or vaccinations among the donors, who were healthy HIV-negative adults. Unsorted samples relied on about 90 million PBMCs, which served as the source of genomic DNA. The table came from immunoSEQ multiplex PCR; TCRdb's copy has only in-frame clones and leaves some out. The profile shows approximately 480,000 clones, 60% to 80% of them singletons. The chain has TRBV2 and TRBJ2-5; perhaps D is TRBD1 or TRBD2 (5 bases each). The J call could be wrong; TRBJ2-7 is a better fit for the DNA end. The specimen was PBMCs. This sequence originates from a woman aged 40 to 50 in good health. Some clones in this sample may be carry-over from other donors' samples. The CDR3 DNA is TGTGCCAGCAGTTCCCGGGACGAAACCTACGAGCAGTACTTC. This codes for CASSSRDETYEQYF.